The 4 T cell receptor beta chains reported below all come from one sample, sequenced in a study of OX40 agonist ivuxolimab in advanced cancers. TCRdb's table, derived via immunoSEQ multiplex PCR, lists solely in-frame clones and lacks some. The table has approximately 70,000 clones, 75% to 95% seen once. Sequenced material: CD4+ or CD8+ T cells sorted from blood, taken in a trial of the OX40 agonist ivuxolimab. Receptors originate from an adult with an advanced solid tumor such as melanoma, head and neck, liver or kidney cancer.

The V gene is TRBV6-1, the J gene TRBJ1-1; D is unresolved. The CDR3 consists of 14 residues. Germline CDR1 MNHNS, CDR2 SASEGT. V was shortened by 5 bases and J by 0 bases, with 10 bases between the two germline ends. In DNA form, the CDR3 reads TGTGCCAGCAGTCCCTCGGGCATGAACACTGAAGCTTTCTTT. Amino acids: CASSPSGMNTEAFF.

The rearrangement joins TRBV2 to TRBJ1-5; D is uncertain. There are 11 residues in the CDR3. V lost 6 bases and J lost 7, with 7 bases in between. Per germline, CDR1 SNHLY and CDR2 FYNNEI. The CDR3 DNA reads as TGTGCCAGCAGCGCTGGGCAGCCCCAGCATTTT. Translating gives CASSAGQPQHF.

The chain links TRBV7-8 to TRBJ2-7; D may be TRBD2 (5 bases). The V gene lost 4 bases and the J gene lost 3 bases, with 19 bases spanning the gap. The CDR3 covers 16 residues. CDR1 is SGHVS, CDR2 FQNEAQ, per germline. The CDR3, as DNA: TGTGCCAGCAGCTCGATACCTCCTCAGGAGGACTACGAGCAGTACTTC. It encodes CASSSIPPQEDYEQYF.

The chain uses TRBV9 and TRBJ2-3, with D possibly matching TRBD2 (5 bases). The V gene's germline CDR1 is SGDLS and CDR2 YYNGEE. This CDR3 is built from 13 residues. V was shortened by 0 bases and J by 3 bases, with 5 bases between the two germline ends. The CDR3 protein is CASSVGGTDTQYF. The CDR3, as DNA: TGTGCCAGCAGCGTAGGAGGGACAGATACGCAGTATTTT.